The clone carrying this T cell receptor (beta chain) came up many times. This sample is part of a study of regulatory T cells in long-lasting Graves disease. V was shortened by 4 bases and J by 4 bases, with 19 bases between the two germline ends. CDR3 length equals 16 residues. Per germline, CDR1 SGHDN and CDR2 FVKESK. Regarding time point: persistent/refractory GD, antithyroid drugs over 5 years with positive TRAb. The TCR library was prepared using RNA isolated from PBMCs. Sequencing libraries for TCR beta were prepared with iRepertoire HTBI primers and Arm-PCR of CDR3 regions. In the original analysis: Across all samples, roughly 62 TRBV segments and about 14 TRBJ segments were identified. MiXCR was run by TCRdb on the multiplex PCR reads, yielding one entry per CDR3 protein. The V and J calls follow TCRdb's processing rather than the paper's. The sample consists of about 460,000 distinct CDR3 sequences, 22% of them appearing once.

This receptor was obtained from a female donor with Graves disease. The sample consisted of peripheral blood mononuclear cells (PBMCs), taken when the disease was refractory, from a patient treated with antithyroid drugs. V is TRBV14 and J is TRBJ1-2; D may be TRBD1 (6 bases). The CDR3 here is CASSPLSGTLAYGYTF. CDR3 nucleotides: TGTGCCAGCAGCCCTTTGTCGGGGACACTCGCCTATGGCTACACCTTC.